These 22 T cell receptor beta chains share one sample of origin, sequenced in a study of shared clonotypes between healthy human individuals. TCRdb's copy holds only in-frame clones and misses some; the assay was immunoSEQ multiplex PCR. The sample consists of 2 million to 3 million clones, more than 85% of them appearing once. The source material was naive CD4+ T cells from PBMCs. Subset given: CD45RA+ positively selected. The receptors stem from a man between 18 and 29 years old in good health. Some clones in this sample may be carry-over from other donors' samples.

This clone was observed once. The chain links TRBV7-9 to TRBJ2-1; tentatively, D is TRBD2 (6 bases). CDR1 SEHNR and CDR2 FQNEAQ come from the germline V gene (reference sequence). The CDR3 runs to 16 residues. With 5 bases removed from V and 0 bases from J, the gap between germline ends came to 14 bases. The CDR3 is CASSRWTINSYNEQFF. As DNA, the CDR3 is TGTGCCAGCAGCCGTTGGACTATAAACTCCTACAATGAGCAGTTCTTC.

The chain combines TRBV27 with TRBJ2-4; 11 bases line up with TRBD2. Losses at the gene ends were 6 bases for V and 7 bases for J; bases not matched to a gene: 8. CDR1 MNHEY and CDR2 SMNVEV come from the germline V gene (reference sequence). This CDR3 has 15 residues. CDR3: CASRLAGGPGNIQYF. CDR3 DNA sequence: TGTGCCAGCAGGTTAGCGGGAGGGCCGGGGAACATTCAGTACTTC.

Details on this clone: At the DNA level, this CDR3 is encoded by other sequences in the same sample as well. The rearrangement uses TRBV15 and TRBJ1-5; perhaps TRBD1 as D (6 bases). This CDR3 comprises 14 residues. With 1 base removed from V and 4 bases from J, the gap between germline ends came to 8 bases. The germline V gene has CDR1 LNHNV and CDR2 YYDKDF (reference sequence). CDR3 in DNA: TGTGCCACCAGCAGAGGCAGGGGTAATCAGCCCCAGCATTTT. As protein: CATSRGRGNQPQHF.

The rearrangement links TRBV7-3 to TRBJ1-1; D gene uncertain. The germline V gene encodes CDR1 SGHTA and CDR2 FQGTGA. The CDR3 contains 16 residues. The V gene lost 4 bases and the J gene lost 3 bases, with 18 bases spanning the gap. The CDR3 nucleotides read TGTGCCAGCAGCTCCCGACCTCAGTACGGGGACACTGAAGCTTTCTTT. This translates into CASSSRPQYGDTEAFF.

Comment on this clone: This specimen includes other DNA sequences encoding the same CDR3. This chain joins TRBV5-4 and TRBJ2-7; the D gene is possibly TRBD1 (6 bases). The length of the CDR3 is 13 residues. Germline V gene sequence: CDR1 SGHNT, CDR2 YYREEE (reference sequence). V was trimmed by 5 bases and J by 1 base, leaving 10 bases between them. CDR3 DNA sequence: TGTGCCAGCAGTCCTCAGGGGTCCTACGAGCAGTACTTC. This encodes CASSPQGSYEQYF.

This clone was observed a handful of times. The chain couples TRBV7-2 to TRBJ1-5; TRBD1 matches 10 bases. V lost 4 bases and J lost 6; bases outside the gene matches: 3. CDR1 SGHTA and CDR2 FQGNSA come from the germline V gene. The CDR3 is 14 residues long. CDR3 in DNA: TGTGCCAGCAGCTCTAGGACAGGGGGTCAGCCCCAGCATTTT. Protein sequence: CASSSRTGGQPQHF.

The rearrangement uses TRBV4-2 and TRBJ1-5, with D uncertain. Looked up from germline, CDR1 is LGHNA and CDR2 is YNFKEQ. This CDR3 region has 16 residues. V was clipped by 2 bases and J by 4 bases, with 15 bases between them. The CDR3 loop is CASSQPAGRVNQPQHF. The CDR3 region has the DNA TGTGCCAGCAGCCAACCTGCCGGGAGAGTTAATCAGCCCCAGCATTTT.

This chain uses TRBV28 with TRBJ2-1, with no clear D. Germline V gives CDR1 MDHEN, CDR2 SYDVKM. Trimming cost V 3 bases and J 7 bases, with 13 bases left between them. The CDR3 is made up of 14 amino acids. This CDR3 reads CASSLSQKGNEQFF. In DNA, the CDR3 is TGTGCCAGCAGTTTGTCCCAGAAGGGTAATGAGCAGTTCTTC. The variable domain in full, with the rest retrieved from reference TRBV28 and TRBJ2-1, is DVKVTQSSRYLVKRTGEKVFLECVQDMDHENMFWYRQDPGLGLRLIYFSYDVKMKEKGDIPEGYSVSREKKERFSLILESASTNQTSMYLCASSLSQKGNEQFFGPGTRLTVL.

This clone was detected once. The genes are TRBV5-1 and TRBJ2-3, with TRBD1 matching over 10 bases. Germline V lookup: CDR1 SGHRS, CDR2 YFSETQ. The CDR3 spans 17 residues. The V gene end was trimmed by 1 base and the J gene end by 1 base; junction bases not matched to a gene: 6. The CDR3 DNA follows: TGCGCCAGCAGCTTGCGGTCTGGACAGGGGGGCACAGATACGCAGTATTTT. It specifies CASSLRSGQGGTDTQYF.

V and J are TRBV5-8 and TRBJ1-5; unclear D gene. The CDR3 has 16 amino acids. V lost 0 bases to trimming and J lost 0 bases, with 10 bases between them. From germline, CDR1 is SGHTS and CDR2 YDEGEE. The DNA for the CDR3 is TGTGCCAGCAGCTTGGACCCCAGGATTAGCAATCAGCCCCAGCATTTT. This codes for CASSLDPRISNQPQHF.

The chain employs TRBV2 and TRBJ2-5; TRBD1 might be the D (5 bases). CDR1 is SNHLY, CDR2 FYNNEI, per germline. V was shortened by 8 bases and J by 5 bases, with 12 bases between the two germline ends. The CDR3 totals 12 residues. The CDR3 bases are TGTGCCAGCGGACAAGCGATCGAGACCCAGTACTTC. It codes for CASGQAIETQYF.

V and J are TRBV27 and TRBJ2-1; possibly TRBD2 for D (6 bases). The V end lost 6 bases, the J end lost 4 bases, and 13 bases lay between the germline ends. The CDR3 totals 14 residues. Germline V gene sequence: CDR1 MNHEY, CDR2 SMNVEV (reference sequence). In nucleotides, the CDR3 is TGTGCCAGCAGCTCAGCGGAGGGGTACAATGAGCAGTTCTTC. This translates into CASSSAEGYNEQFF.

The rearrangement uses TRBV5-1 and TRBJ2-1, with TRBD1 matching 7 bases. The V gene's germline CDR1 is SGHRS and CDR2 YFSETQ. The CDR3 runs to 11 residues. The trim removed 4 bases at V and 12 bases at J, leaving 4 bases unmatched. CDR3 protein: CASSQDRAQFF. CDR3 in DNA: TGCGCCAGCAGCCAAGACAGGGCGCAGTTCTTC.

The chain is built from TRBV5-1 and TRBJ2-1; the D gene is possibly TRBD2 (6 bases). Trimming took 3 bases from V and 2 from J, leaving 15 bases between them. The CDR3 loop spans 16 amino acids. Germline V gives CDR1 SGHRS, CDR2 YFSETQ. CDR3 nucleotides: TGCGCCAGCAGCTATTTAGCGGTTACGGCCTACAATGAGCAGTTCTTC. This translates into CASSYLAVTAYNEQFF.

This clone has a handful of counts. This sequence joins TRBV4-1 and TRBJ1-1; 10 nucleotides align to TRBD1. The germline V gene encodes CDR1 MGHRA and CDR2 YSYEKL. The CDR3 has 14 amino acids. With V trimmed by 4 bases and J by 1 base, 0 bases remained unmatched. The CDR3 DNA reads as TGCGCCAGCAGCCGGGACAGGGGGAACACTGAAGCTTTCTTT. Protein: CASSRDRGNTEAFF.

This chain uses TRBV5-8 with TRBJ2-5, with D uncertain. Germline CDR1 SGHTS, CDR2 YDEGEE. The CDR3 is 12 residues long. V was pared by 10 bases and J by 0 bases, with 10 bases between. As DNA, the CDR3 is TGTGCCGTCGGACCGCACCAAGAGACCCAGTACTTC. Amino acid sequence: CAVGPHQETQYF.

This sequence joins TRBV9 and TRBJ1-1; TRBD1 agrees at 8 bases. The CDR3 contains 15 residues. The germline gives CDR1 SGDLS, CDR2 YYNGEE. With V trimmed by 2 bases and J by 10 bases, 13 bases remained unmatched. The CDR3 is CASSVGGGGQGAAFF. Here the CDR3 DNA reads TGTGCCAGCAGCGTGGGCGGGGGAGGACAGGGAGCAGCTTTCTTT.

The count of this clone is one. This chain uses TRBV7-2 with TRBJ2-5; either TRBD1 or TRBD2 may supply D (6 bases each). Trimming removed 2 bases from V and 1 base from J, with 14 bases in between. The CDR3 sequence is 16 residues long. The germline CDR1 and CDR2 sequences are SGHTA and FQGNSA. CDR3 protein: CASSLRRGIFQETQYF. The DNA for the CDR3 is TGTGCCAGCAGCTTAAGGAGGGGGATCTTCCAAGAGACCCAGTACTTC.

Here the CDR3 reads CASSWYSPNTEAFF. For the CDR3, the DNA is TGTGCCAGCAGTTGGTACAGTCCGAACACTGAAGCTTTCTTT. This rearrangement joins TRBV28 to TRBJ1-1; D unresolved. Per the germline V gene, CDR1 is MDHEN and CDR2 is SYDVKM. CDR3 length equals 14 residues. Between the trimmed V and J ends, which lost 4 bases and 1 base, there was a span of 10 bases.

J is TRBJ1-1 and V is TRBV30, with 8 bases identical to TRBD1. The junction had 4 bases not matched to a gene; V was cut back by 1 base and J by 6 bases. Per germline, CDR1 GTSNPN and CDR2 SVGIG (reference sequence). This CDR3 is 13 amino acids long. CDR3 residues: CAWSGQGKPEAFF. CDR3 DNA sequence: TGTGCCTGGAGTGGACAGGGGAAGCCTGAAGCTTTCTTT.

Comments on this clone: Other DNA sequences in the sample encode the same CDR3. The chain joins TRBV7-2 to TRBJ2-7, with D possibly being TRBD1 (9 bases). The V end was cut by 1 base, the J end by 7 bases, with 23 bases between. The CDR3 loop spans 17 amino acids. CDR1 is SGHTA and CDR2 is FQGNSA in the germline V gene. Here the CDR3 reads CASSLVSAGQGLGEQYF. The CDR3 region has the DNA TGTGCCAGCAGCTTAGTCTCTGCGGGACAGGGACTAGGAGAGCAGTACTTC.

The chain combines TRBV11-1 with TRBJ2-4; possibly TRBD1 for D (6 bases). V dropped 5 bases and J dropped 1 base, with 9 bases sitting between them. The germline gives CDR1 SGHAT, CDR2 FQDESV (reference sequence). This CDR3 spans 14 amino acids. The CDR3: CASSPDRAKNIQYF. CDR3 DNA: TGTGCCAGCAGCCCCGACAGGGCCAAAAACATTCAGTACTTC. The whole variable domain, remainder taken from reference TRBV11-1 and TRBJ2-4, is EAEVAQSPRYKITEKSQAVAFWCDPISGHATLYWYRQILGQGPELLVQFQDESVVDDSQLPKDRFSAERLKGVDSTLKIQPAELGDSAMYLCASSPDRAKNIQYFGAGTRLSVL.